The sequence of this T cell receptor (beta chain) was determined in a study of blood T cell repertoires in COVID-19. The V gene's germline CDR1 is SGHRS and CDR2 YFSETQ. The length of the CDR3 is 14 residues. The V end was cut by 3 bases, the J end by 2 bases, with 6 bases between. The protocol was immunoSEQ multiplex PCR, while the TCRdb copy is restricted to in-frame clones and leaves out a portion. Among roughly 93,000 clones listed, 80% to 90% were seen once. This clone has a handful of counts. This receptor was identified in a man aged 45-65 years with acute or convalescent COVID-19. The J gene is TRBJ1-6, the V gene TRBV5-1; D is unresolved. Sequences were obtained from peripheral blood. CDR3 in amino acids: CASSSGTYNSPLHF. CDR3 bases: TGCGCCAGCAGCTCCGGGACCTATAATTCACCCCTCCACTTT.